A selection of T cell receptor beta chains follows, all from one sample in a study of T cells in Graves' hyperthyroidism and ophthalmopathy. Via MiXCR, TCRdb re-called the multiplex PCR reads, giving one row per CDR3 protein. The sample records approximately 520,000 distinct CDR3 sequences, roughly a quarter being singletons. Sequencing was performed on blood. Receptors originate from a woman aged 25 to 39 with Graves' ophthalmopathy. Both conserved end residues are part of each CDR3. D genes are given only for firm matches. Size tells how often a clone was seen (once, few, many) or the class of an expanded clone, and some rows leave it out.

clone_size: many; v_call: TRBV27; d_call: TRBD1; j_call: TRBJ1-2; cdr3_aa: CASSPTGGAGHGYTF; cdr3_nt: TGTGCCAGCAGCCCGACAGGGGGCGCCGGACATGGCTACACCTTC
clone_size: many; v_call: TRBV7-9; d_call: .; j_call: TRBJ2-2; cdr3_aa: CASTGPTGELFF; cdr3_nt: TGTGCCAGTACGGGCCCCACCGGGGAGCTGTTTTTT
clone_size: many; v_call: TRBV15; d_call: .; j_call: TRBJ1-1; cdr3_aa: CATSRVSGGDTEAFF; cdr3_nt: TGTGCCACCAGCAGAGTATCGGGAGGGGACACTGAAGCTTTCTTT
clone_size: many; v_call: TRBV20-1; d_call: TRBD1; j_call: TRBJ2-5; cdr3_aa: CSARDRRGNGETQYF; cdr3_nt: TGCAGTGCTAGAGATCGCAGGGGGAACGGAGAGACCCAGTACTTC
clone_size: many; v_call: TRBV18; d_call: TRBD1; j_call: TRBJ1-1; cdr3_aa: CASSPQTGVMGTEAFF; cdr3_nt: TGTGCCAGCTCACCTCAGACAGGGGTTATGGGCACTGAAGCTTTCTTT
clone_size: many; v_call: TRBV30; d_call: TRBD1; j_call: TRBJ1-1; cdr3_aa: CAWSVSATGAAYGAFF; cdr3_nt: TGTGCCTGGAGTGTATCCGCCACAGGGGCCGCCTATGGAGCTTTCTTT
clone_size: many; v_call: TRBV15; d_call: .; j_call: TRBJ2-7; cdr3_aa: CATRAGALPSYEQYF; cdr3_nt: TGTGCCACCAGGGCAGGGGCGCTTCCCTCCTACGAGCAGTACTTC
clone_size: .; v_call: TRBV11-3; d_call: .; j_call: TRBJ1-1; cdr3_aa: CASSFLRVWYTDAFF; cdr3_nt: TGTGCCAGCAGTTTCCTCAGGGTCTGGTACACTGATGCTTTCTTT
clone_size: once; v_call: TRBV12-3/TRBV12-4; d_call: TRBD2; j_call: TRBJ2-5; cdr3_aa: CASSFGLAGEYETQYF; cdr3_nt: TGTGCCAGCAGTTTTGGGCTAGCGGGAGAGTATGAGACCCAGTACTTC
clone_size: few; v_call: TRBV6-1; d_call: .; j_call: TRBJ1-6; cdr3_aa: CASTARTVGSPLHF; cdr3_nt: TGTGCCAGCACGGCGCGGACAGTCGGTTCACCCCTCCACTTT
clone_size: .; v_call: TRBV27; d_call: .; j_call: TRBJ1-2; cdr3_aa: CASSFRGPGAHGYTF; cdr3_nt: TGTGCCAGCAGTTTCCGAGGACCCGGCGCCCATGGCTACACCTTC
clone_size: few; v_call: TRBV12-3/TRBV12-4; d_call: .; j_call: TRBJ2-7; cdr3_aa: CASRDHGDFYEQYF; cdr3_nt: TGTGCCAGCAGGGACCACGGGGACTTCTACGAGCAGTACTTC
clone_size: many; v_call: TRBV10-3; d_call: .; j_call: TRBJ2-5; cdr3_aa: CAISATSSQETQYF; cdr3_nt: TGTGCCATCAGCGCGACTAGTTCCCAAGAGACCCAGTACTTC
clone_size: .; v_call: TRBV7-9; d_call: .; j_call: TRBJ1-2; cdr3_aa: CASSLNPDSGGYTF; cdr3_nt: TGTGCCAGCAGCTTAAACCCCGACAGCGGTGGCTACACCTTC
clone_size: many; v_call: TRBV7-6; d_call: .; j_call: TRBJ1-3; cdr3_aa: CASSLQTGLSSGNTIYF; cdr3_nt: TGTGCCAGCAGTCTTCAGACAGGCTTGAGCTCTGGAAACACCATATATTTT
clone_size: many; v_call: TRBV19; d_call: .; j_call: TRBJ1-5; cdr3_aa: CASSIGLTSEGPQHF; cdr3_nt: TGTGCCAGTAGTATCGGGTTAACTAGTGAGGGGCCCCAGCATTTT